These T cell receptor beta chains were read from a single sample in a study of radiation and T cells in renal cell carcinoma. The table came from immunoSEQ multiplex PCR; TCRdb's copy has only in-frame clones and leaves some out. The sample comprises roughly 130,000 clones, over 75% of which are singletons, and around 13% rests with the top ten. Sample: blood, taken from a patient whose treatment included radiotherapy and nephrectomy. All receptors derive from a woman aged 45-65 years with renal cell carcinoma. CDR3s include the opening cysteine and the closing phenylalanine or tryptophan. The order of the fields is D gene, J gene, CDR3 length, clone size, V gene, CDR3 DNA, CDR3 protein. D genes are given only for firm matches. The listing skips clone size in some rows; elsewhere it reads once, few, many or a size class.

D: TRBD1
J: TRBJ1-1
length: 16
size: NA
V: TRBV7-2
DNA: TGTGCCAGCAGCTGGGCCGGGACAGGGGGCTTAAAGGCGGCTTTCTTT
CDR3: CASSWAGTGGLKAAFF

D: NA
J: TRBJ1-4
length: 13
size: NA
V: TRBV29-1
DNA: TGCAGCGTTCGACCAGGGGTACAGGAAAAACTGTTTTTT
CDR3: CSVRPGVQEKLFF

D: TRBD1
J: TRBJ1-2
length: 13
size: NA
V: TRBV2
DNA: TGTGCCAGTTCGACGACAGGGAAGTATGGCTACACCTTC
CDR3: CASSTTGKYGYTF

D: NA
J: TRBJ2-6
length: 16
size: NA
V: TRBV5-8
DNA: TGTGCCAGCACTTGGGGGCTGAACTCTGGGGCCAACGTCCTGACTTTC
CDR3: CASTWGLNSGANVLTF

D: NA
J: TRBJ1-1
length: 17
size: NA
V: TRBV5-1
DNA: TGCGCCAGCAGCTTGGATGGGGATTTAAAGCGGCGGACTGAAGCTTTCTTT
CDR3: CASSLDGDLKRRTEAFF

D: NA
J: TRBJ1-2
length: 15
size: NA
V: TRBV7-9
DNA: TGTGCCAGCAGCTTAGGGTCCCGGGGAGCCTATGGCTACACCTTC
CDR3: CASSLGSRGAYGYTF

D: TRBD2
J: TRBJ2-1
length: 16
size: NA
V: TRBV4-3
DNA: TGCGCCAGCAGCCGGGGCGGGGGTCCGTCCTACAATGAGCAGTTCTTC
CDR3: CASSRGGGPSYNEQFF

D: NA
J: TRBJ2-5
length: 14
size: NA
V: TRBV5-4
DNA: TGTGCCAGCAGCTTGGTAGGGACCTGGGAGACCCAGTACTTC
CDR3: CASSLVGTWETQYF

D: TRBD1
J: TRBJ1-4
length: 16
size: NA
V: TRBV15
DNA: TGTGCCACCAGCCCGACAGGGTATACAACTAATGAAAAACTGTTTTTT
CDR3: CATSPTGYTTNEKLFF

D: TRBD1
J: TRBJ2-5
length: 15
size: NA
V: TRBV5-1
DNA: TGCGCCAGCAGCTTGGGGACAGGGGACCAAGAGACCCAGTACTTC
CDR3: CASSLGTGDQETQYF

D: TRBD1
J: TRBJ1-2
length: 17
size: NA
V: TRBV7-2
DNA: TGTGCCAGCAGCTTAGCGAAGGGAGAGGGGGCCCGCTATGGCTACACCTTC
CDR3: CASSLAKGEGARYGYTF

D: NA
J: TRBJ1-2
length: 13
size: NA
V: TRBV7-9
DNA: TGTGCCAGCAGCTTATACCGGGTGTATGGCTACACCTTC
CDR3: CASSLYRVYGYTF

D: TRBD1
J: TRBJ1-1
length: 14
size: NA
V: TRBV5-1
DNA: TGCGCCAGCAGCACGGGACAGACGAACACTGAAGCTTTCTTT
CDR3: CASSTGQTNTEAFF

D: NA
J: TRBJ2-7
length: 14
size: once
V: TRBV19
DNA: TGTGCCAGTAGTAAATCCGGGGTAGCCTACGAGCAGTACTTC
CDR3: CASSKSGVAYEQYF

D: NA
J: TRBJ2-7
length: 13
size: NA
V: TRBV2
DNA: TGTGCCAGCAGTGTACAGGGACCCTACGAGCAGTACTTC
CDR3: CASSVQGPYEQYF

D: NA
J: TRBJ2-5
length: 12
size: NA
V: TRBV6-1
DNA: TGTGCCAGCAGTAGGTCGGAAGAGACCCAGTACTTC
CDR3: CASSRSEETQYF

D: NA
J: TRBJ2-7
length: 15
size: NA
V: TRBV6-5
DNA: TGTGCCAGCAGTTACCAGGGACGAAGTTTCTACGAGCAGTACTTC
CDR3: CASSYQGRSFYEQYF

D: TRBD1
J: TRBJ2-2
length: 16
size: once
V: TRBV5-1
DNA: TGCGCCAGCAGCTTTGGGACAGGTTGGGACACCGGGGAGCTGTTTTTT
CDR3: CASSFGTGWDTGELFF

D: TRBD1
J: TRBJ1-1
length: 12
size: NA
V: TRBV29-1
DNA: TGCAGCGTTGGACAGGGGACGGCTGAAGCTTTCTTT
CDR3: CSVGQGTAEAFF

D: TRBD1
J: TRBJ1-2
length: 12
size: once
V: TRBV7-2
DNA: TGTGCCAGCAGTCAACAGGGGGGTGGCTACACCTTC
CDR3: CASSQQGGGYTF